The sample holds a few counts of the clone carrying this TCR beta chain. The antigen is undetermined. This specimen belongs to a study of cytotoxic CD8 clonotypes in ibrutinib-treated CLL. Whole-study context: Of the patients, about a dozen were relapsed/refractory, some 15 treatment-naive and some 17 IGHV unmutated. Samples had a mean of nearly 260,000 productive templates and more than 80,000 productive rearrangements. Overall study findings and caveats: Shared public clonotypes were rare, and on treatment they either got smaller or stayed the same.

Around 2.2 micrograms of genomic DNA came from cryopreserved PBMCs for TCR beta libraries. This CDR3 is built from 17 residues. Germline values: CDR1 SGDLS, CDR2 YYNGEE. Trimming shortened V by 2 bases and J by 4 bases, and 20 bases separated the two germline ends. Assay used: immunoSEQ multiplex PCR; TCRdb lists only in-frame clones, some missing. The repertoire includes hundreds of thousands of clones, about 77% of them detected once, and about 6.3% sits in the top ten. This receptor was identified in a human donor with chronic lymphocytic leukemia. The chain recombines TRBV9 with TRBJ2-3, with D possibly matching TRBD2 (5 bases). This sample comprised PBMCs, obtained before ibrutinib treatment. The CDR3 DNA follows: TGTGCCAGCAGCGTCGGGTTAGCGAGAGGGCCGTCAGATACGCAGTATTTT. Residues: CASSVGLARGPSDTQYF.